The 21 T cell receptor beta chains given below trace back to one sample, sequenced in a study of graft-versus-host responses after intestinal transplantation. The method was immunoSEQ multiplex PCR; TCRdb's version includes in-frame clones alone and lacks a portion of them. The sample holds 90,000 to 150,000 clones, approximately 92% seen once. Their antigens are not known. Here the sequenced sample was unstimulated CD4+ T cells sorted from spleen or lymph node cells, taken before intestinal transplant. These receptors were taken from a human donor who received an intestinal transplant.

In this sample, this clone turned up once. The V gene is TRBV19, the J gene TRBJ1-5; 7 positions match TRBD1. With 3 bases clipped from V and 1 base from J, the junction kept 9 bases outside the gene matches. The CDR3 covers 17 residues. Germline-derived CDR1 and CDR2 are LNHDA and SQIVND (reference sequence). CDR3 coding DNA: TGTGCCAGTAGTATTAGCAAGGGCAGGGGGAGCAATCAGCCCCAGCATTTT. Translation gives CASSISKGRGSNQPQHF.

The chain carries TRBV11-2 and TRBJ2-1, with a weak D call TRBD1 (5 bases). The CDR3 totals 16 residues. V was pared by 6 bases and J by 0 bases, with 15 bases between. Germline V gives CDR1 SGHAT, CDR2 FQNNGV. DNA for the CDR3: TGTGCCAGCAGTCGCCTACAGGCGGACTCCTACAATGAGCAGTTCTTC. It is translated as CASSRLQADSYNEQFF.

The rearrangement joins TRBV10-1 to TRBJ2-7, with a tentative D call TRBD1 (5 bases). Germline-derived CDR1 and CDR2 are WNHNN and SYGVQD (reference sequence). V was pared by 5 bases and J by 2 bases, with 10 bases between. This CDR3 spans 13 amino acids. The CDR3 loop is CASSQGRAYEQYF. CDR3 sequence (DNA): TGCGCCAGCAGTCAGGGTCGCGCCTACGAGCAGTACTTC.

This chain links TRBV11-2 with TRBJ2-1, with D perhaps matching TRBD1 or TRBD2 (5 bases each). V gave up 5 bases and J gave up 5 bases, with 10 bases separating them. The CDR3 is 13 residues long. Looked up from germline, CDR1 is SGHAT and CDR2 is FQNNGV. For the CDR3, the DNA is TGTGCCAGCAGCCAGGGACGGAACAATGAGCAGTTCTTC. Protein product: CASSQGRNNEQFF.

The chain uses TRBV11-1 and TRBJ1-1; D unclear. In germline, CDR1 is SGHAT, CDR2 FQDESV (reference sequence). This CDR3 has 15 amino acids. V was clipped by 0 bases and J by 1 base, with 9 bases between them. The CDR3: CASSLAYQRNTEAFF. The CDR3 bases are TGTGCCAGCAGCTTAGCGTACCAGAGGAACACTGAAGCTTTCTTT.

The J gene is TRBJ2-1, the V gene TRBV5-1, with 12 bases aligning to TRBD2. The CDR3 loop spans 18 amino acids. The trim removed 0 bases at V and 0 bases at J, leaving 4 bases unmatched. Germline loops: CDR1 SGHRS, CDR2 YFSETQ. The CDR3 nucleotides are TGCGCCAGCAGCTTGGGGACTAGCGGGGTCGACTCCTACAATGAGCAGTTCTTC. It translates to CASSLGTSGVDSYNEQFF.

The rearrangement links TRBV29-1 to TRBJ2-2; no firm D call. The ends were cut back, 6 bases at V and 1 base at J, with 12 bases in the middle. Germline assignment: CDR1 SQVTM and CDR2 ANQGSEA. The CDR3 loop spans 14 amino acids. CDR3: CSVGTPLNTGELFF. For the CDR3, the DNA is TGCAGCGTAGGCACACCCTTGAACACCGGGGAGCTGTTTTTT.

The chain couples TRBV30 to TRBJ2-1; 14 nucleotides agree with TRBD2. CDR3 length: 17 residues. CDR1 and CDR2 (germline): GTSNPN, SVGIG (reference sequence). V shed 4 bases and J 0 bases; nucleotides not matched to a gene: 5. The CDR3 sequence is CAWKGLAGVASYNEQFF. DNA of the CDR3: TGTGCCTGGAAGGGACTAGCGGGAGTCGCCTCCTACAATGAGCAGTTCTTC.

The chain links TRBV28 to TRBJ2-1; 8 bases match TRBD2. This CDR3 has 17 residues. Germline trimming cut 4 bases from V and 5 bases from J; bases unmatched to any gene: 13. Germline V CDR1 and CDR2: MDHEN, SYDVKM. The CDR3 DNA reads TGTGCCAGCAGTTACCTCGGGGTAGCGGGAACTCACAATGAGCAGTTCTTC. This sequence encodes CASSYLGVAGTHNEQFF.

V and J are TRBV7-2 and TRBJ2-7; D remains unclear. Germline V CDR1 and CDR2: SGHTA, FQGNSA. CDR3 length: 14 amino acids. Trimming cost V 5 bases and J 4 bases, with 15 bases left between them. The CDR3 bases are TGTGCCAGCAGCCCGGCCCAGTCCCCATACGAGCAGTACTTC. Translation: CASSPAQSPYEQYF.

The chain employs TRBV4-1 and TRBJ2-1; 8 nucleotides line up with TRBD2. The CDR3 is made up of 17 amino acids. Germline CDR1 is MGHRA and CDR2 is YSYEKL. The V segment lost 0 bases and the J segment 4 bases; nucleotides outside the gene matches: 8. Written as DNA, the CDR3 is TGCGCCAGCAGCCAAGATTCCGGGACTAGACTGTACAATGAGCAGTTCTTC. Translating it yields CASSQDSGTRLYNEQFF.

This clone was observed once. The J gene is TRBJ2-6, the V gene TRBV28; D not certain. The length of the CDR3 is 15 residues. V shed 6 bases and J shed 0 bases, with 9 bases lying between them. Germline loops: CDR1 MDHEN, CDR2 SYDVKM. CDR3 amino acids: CASSPQGSGANVLTF. The CDR3 bases are TGTGCCAGCAGCCCCCAAGGCTCTGGGGCCAACGTCCTGACTTTC.

This clone was counted between two and nine times. The rearrangement joins TRBV19 to TRBJ2-7; D not resolved. Trimming took 4 bases from V and 0 from J, leaving 13 bases between them. Germline CDR1 reads LNHDA; CDR2 reads SQIVND (reference sequence). This CDR3 contains 15 residues. The CDR3 reads CASSRRSDSSYEQYF. The CDR3 region has the DNA TGTGCCAGTAGTAGAAGGTCCGATAGCTCCTACGAGCAGTACTTC.

The CDR3 sequence: CASSSPGTITDTQYF. DNA of the CDR3: TGTGCCAGCAGTTCACCCGGGACTATTACAGATACGCAGTATTTT. V and J are TRBV6-5 and TRBJ2-3, with 7 positions matching TRBD2. Germline V gene data show CDR1 as MNHEY and CDR2 as SVGAGI. This CDR3 has 15 residues. J gave up 3 bases and V 4 bases, and 7 bases lay outside the gene matches.

The V gene is TRBV21-1, the J gene TRBJ2-2. TRBV21-1 constitutes a pseudogene. This CDR3 has 14 amino acids. The CDR3 region has the DNA TGTGCCAGCAGCAAAGCGCCGAACACCGGGGAGCTGTTTTTT. It encodes CASSKAPNTGELFF.

The chain couples TRBV6-5 to TRBJ2-7, with D perhaps matching TRBD2 (6 bases). The germline V and J ends were trimmed by 8 bases and 4 bases, with 21 bases remaining between them. Germline V gene lookup returns CDR1 MNHEY and CDR2 SVGAGI. The CDR3 sequence is 15 residues long. Written as DNA, the CDR3 is TGTGCCAGCGCCTCTTATCCCGGGGGTCCTTACGAGCAGTACTTC. Its protein is CASASYPGGPYEQYF.

The V call is TRBV5-1, the J call TRBJ1-5; maybe TRBD1 (6 bases). The CDR3 has 14 residues. In germline, CDR1 is SGHRS, CDR2 YFSETQ. Deletions cut 4 bases from V and 6 bases from J, with 14 bases between. CDR3 sequence: CASSQGGGAQPQHF. CDR3 DNA: TGCGCCAGCAGCCAAGGAGGGGGGGCTCAGCCCCAGCATTTT.

For the CDR3, the DNA is TGTGCCAGCAGTTCTCCCGGGACTAGCGGCCCCTACGAGCAGTACTTC. It specifies CASSSPGTSGPYEQYF. This chain links TRBV28 with TRBJ2-7; 11 bases match TRBD2. V lost 4 bases, J lost 2 bases, and 7 bases stayed unmatched. This CDR3 is 16 amino acids long. Germline V gene sequence: CDR1 MDHEN, CDR2 SYDVKM.

The V gene is TRBV11-3, the J gene TRBJ2-7, with D perhaps matching TRBD1 (5 bases). V gave up 2 bases and J gave up 3 bases, with 5 bases separating them. The CDR3 is made up of 12 amino acids. CDR1 and CDR2 (germline): SGHNT, YENEEA. Here the CDR3 DNA reads TGTGCCAGCAGCTTACAGGGCTACGAGCAGTACTTC. Amino acids: CASSLQGYEQYF.

The chain joins TRBV7-8 to TRBJ2-4; TRBD1 aligns across 7 bases. The CDR3 contains 15 residues. The trim removed 5 bases at V and 10 bases at J, leaving 14 bases unmatched. Germline assignment: CDR1 SGHVS and CDR2 FQNEAQ. The CDR3 DNA sequence: TGTGCCAGCAGCCAAAATTTGGGGACAGCCAAAATTCAGTACTTC. Residues: CASSQNLGTAKIQYF.

The J gene is TRBJ1-1, the V gene TRBV29-1; D gene uncertain. Trimming removed 3 bases from V and 0 bases from J, with 14 bases in between. In germline, CDR1 is SQVTM, CDR2 ANQGSEA. This CDR3 is 15 amino acids long. CDR3 sequence reads: CSVDAPGRMNTEAFF. The CDR3, as DNA: TGCAGCGTTGACGCCCCCGGACGGATGAACACTGAAGCTTTCTTT.